This is a list of T cell receptor beta chains from one sample in a study of cytomegalovirus exposure and HLA in healthy donors. The method was immunoSEQ multiplex PCR; TCRdb's version includes in-frame clones alone and lacks a portion of them. In the table there are 130,000 to 150,000 clones, around 80% of which are singletons. Sequenced material: PBMCs. The receptors originated from a man between 35 and 55 years old in good health and CMV-seronegative. CDR3s include the opening cysteine and the closing phenylalanine or tryptophan. A D gene is named only where the DNA matches it firmly. Only some rows state a clone size, as once, few, many or a class for expanded clones.

V: TRBV6-5
J: TRBJ2-7
size: NA
length: 14
D: TRBD1
DNA: TGTGCCAGCACCGAGGACAGGGGACTGAACGAGCAGTACTTC
CDR3: CASTEDRGLNEQYF

V: TRBV7-9
J: TRBJ2-2
size: once
length: 16
D: TRBD2
DNA: TGTGCCAGCAGCTTATTTAGCGGGGGGAACACCGGGGAGCTGTTTTTT
CDR3: CASSLFSGGNTGELFF

V: TRBV7-9
J: TRBJ2-2
size: NA
length: 16
D: NA
DNA: TGTGCCAGCAGCTTAATTGGCCGGACAAAAACCGGGGAGCTGTTTTTT
CDR3: CASSLIGRTKTGELFF

V: TRBV9
J: TRBJ1-4
size: NA
length: 16
D: NA
DNA: TGTGCCAGCAGCGTCGACGGGGGGGGCGGAAATGAAAAACTGTTTTTT
CDR3: CASSVDGGGGNEKLFF

V: TRBV19
J: TRBJ1-2
size: NA
length: 12
D: NA
DNA: TGTGCCAGTGGCCCGGCGGGTTATAGCTACACCTTC
CDR3: CASGPAGYSYTF

V: TRBV6-1
J: TRBJ1-1
size: NA
length: 13
D: NA
DNA: TGTGCCAGCAGTGAGGGCAGGGGCACTGAAGCTTTCTTT
CDR3: CASSEGRGTEAFF

V: TRBV25-1
J: TRBJ2-5
size: NA
length: 13
D: NA
DNA: TGTGCCAGCAGTGAAGCAGGGAAAGAGACCCAGTACTTC
CDR3: CASSEAGKETQYF

V: TRBV6-5
J: TRBJ2-7
size: NA
length: 16
D: TRBD2
DNA: TGTGCCAGCAGTTCGAGTAGCGGGGGGGAGAGGTACGAGCAGTACTTC
CDR3: CASSSSSGGERYEQYF

V: TRBV2
J: TRBJ1-5
size: NA
length: 12
D: NA
DNA: TGTGCCACCTCGGGGTTCAATCAGCCCCAGCATTTT
CDR3: CATSGFNQPQHF

V: TRBV18
J: TRBJ1-1
size: NA
length: 13
D: TRBD1
DNA: TGTGCCAGCTCACTGGCCGGGACAGGTGAAGCTTTCTTT
CDR3: CASSLAGTGEAFF

V: TRBV2
J: TRBJ1-2
size: NA
length: 12
D: NA
DNA: TGTGCCAGCAGTGAAATGGGCGATGGCTACACCTTC
CDR3: CASSEMGDGYTF

V: TRBV29-1
J: TRBJ1-1
size: NA
length: 12
D: NA
DNA: TGCAGCGTTGAAAGGGACATTACTGAAGCTTTCTTT
CDR3: CSVERDITEAFF

V: TRBV11-3
J: TRBJ2-7
size: NA
length: 13
D: TRBD2
DNA: TGTGCCAGCAGCTTGACTAGCGATCGTGAGCAGTACTTC
CDR3: CASSLTSDREQYF

V: TRBV5-4
J: TRBJ1-1
size: NA
length: 15
D: TRBD1
DNA: TGTGCCAGCAGCTCACAGGGGGCTGTAGGCACTGAAGCTTTCTTT
CDR3: CASSSQGAVGTEAFF

V: TRBV7-8
J: TRBJ1-5
size: NA
length: 16
D: TRBD1
DNA: TGTGCCAGCAGGGTGACAGGGATCTTGGGCAATCAGCCCCAGCATTTT
CDR3: CASRVTGILGNQPQHF

V: TRBV5-4
J: TRBJ2-7
size: NA
length: 15
D: TRBD1
DNA: TGTGCCAGCAGCTTGCCCGGGACAGGGGTACACGAGCAGTACTTC
CDR3: CASSLPGTGVHEQYF

V: TRBV7-9
J: TRBJ1-4
size: NA
length: 14
D: TRBD1
DNA: TGTGCCAGCAGTTTCCCGACAGGGGGCGAAAAACTGTTTTTT
CDR3: CASSFPTGGEKLFF

V: TRBV6-5
J: TRBJ2-7
size: few
length: 14
D: TRBD1
DNA: TGTGCCAGCAGTTCGACAGGGTTTCCCTACGAGCAGTACTTC
CDR3: CASSSTGFPYEQYF

V: TRBV18
J: TRBJ2-3
size: NA
length: 17
D: NA
DNA: TGTGCCAGCTCACCGTTCAAGGTGACAGAGAGCACAGATACGCAGTATTTT
CDR3: CASSPFKVTESTDTQYF

V: TRBV5-6
J: TRBJ2-3
size: NA
length: 15
D: NA
DNA: TGTGCCAGCAGCACCCGACAGGAAATCACAGATACGCAGTATTTT
CDR3: CASSTRQEITDTQYF

V: TRBV19
J: TRBJ1-1
size: NA
length: 14
D: NA
DNA: TGTGCCAGTAGTATGGGACTTTTGAACACTGAAGCTTTCTTT
CDR3: CASSMGLLNTEAFF

V: TRBV27
J: TRBJ2-7
size: NA
length: 16
D: TRBD1
DNA: TGTGCCAGCAGTTTACTTAGGACAGGGAAAAGCTACGAGCAGTACTTC
CDR3: CASSLLRTGKSYEQYF

V: TRBV7-2
J: TRBJ2-5
size: NA
length: 15
D: TRBD2
DNA: TGTGCCAGCAGCCCACGCGGGGGGGCCTTGGAGACCCAGTACTTC
CDR3: CASSPRGGALETQYF

V: TRBV10-3
J: TRBJ2-2
size: few
length: 16
D: NA
DNA: TGTGCCATCAGTGAGCCTGGGCAGGGGACAACCGGGGAGCTGTTTTTT
CDR3: CAISEPGQGTTGELFF

V: TRBV7-7
J: TRBJ2-5
size: NA
length: 15
D: TRBD1
DNA: TGTGCTAGCAGCGTTGGACAGGGGGCGAGAGAGACCCAGTACTTC
CDR3: CASSVGQGARETQYF

V: TRBV15
J: TRBJ2-2
size: NA
length: 15
D: TRBD2
DNA: TGTGCCACCAGCACCGGGACTAGCGGGGCCGGGGAGCTGTTTTTT
CDR3: CATSTGTSGAGELFF

V: TRBV29-1
J: TRBJ1-1
size: NA
length: 13
D: NA
DNA: TGCAGCGCTTCCAGGGGTATGAACACTGAAGCTTTCTTT
CDR3: CSASRGMNTEAFF

V: TRBV6-6
J: TRBJ2-2
size: NA
length: 14
D: NA
DNA: TGTGCCAGCAGGGTCTTGGGAGACACCGGGGAGCTGTTTTTT
CDR3: CASRVLGDTGELFF

V: TRBV19
J: TRBJ1-4
size: NA
length: 15
D: TRBD1
DNA: TGTGCCAGTAGTATCGGAGGGACAGGGGATGAAAAACTGTTTTTT
CDR3: CASSIGGTGDEKLFF

V: TRBV15
J: TRBJ2-2
size: NA
length: 17
D: TRBD2
DNA: TGTGCCACCAGCGCAGGACGCCAGGGAGGGTTCACCGGGGAGCTGTTTTTT
CDR3: CATSAGRQGGFTGELFF

V: TRBV7-8
J: TRBJ1-1
size: NA
length: 15
D: NA
DNA: TGTGCCAGCAGCTTAGGGCGGCAGGGAGGGACTGAAGCTTTCTTT
CDR3: CASSLGRQGGTEAFF

V: TRBV9
J: TRBJ1-4
size: NA
length: 14
D: TRBD1
DNA: TGTGCCAGCAGCCTGGGGACAGTAGACGGAAAACTGTTTTTT
CDR3: CASSLGTVDGKLFF

V: TRBV2
J: TRBJ1-4
size: NA
length: 15
D: TRBD1
DNA: TGTGCCAGCAGGGCAACAGGGGTTACTAATGAAAAACTGTTTTTT
CDR3: CASRATGVTNEKLFF

V: TRBV7-9
J: TRBJ1-4
size: NA
length: 16
D: NA
DNA: TGTGCCAGCAGCTTAGTGGGCGACCCAACTAATGAAAAACTGTTTTTT
CDR3: CASSLVGDPTNEKLFF

V: TRBV19
J: TRBJ1-2
size: NA
length: 13
D: TRBD1
DNA: TGTGCCAGTTTGGACAGGGCGGATCAGGGCTACACCTTC
CDR3: CASLDRADQGYTF

V: TRBV27
J: TRBJ2-1
size: few
length: 16
D: TRBD1
DNA: TGTGCCAGCAGCCGACAGAGGACAGGGGGCTACAATGAGCAGTTCTTC
CDR3: CASSRQRTGGYNEQFF

V: TRBV14
J: TRBJ1-1
size: NA
length: 18
D: NA
DNA: TGTGCCAGCAGCCCAAATCAATTCATTCAGGGTCCAAACACTGAAGCTTTCTTT
CDR3: CASSPNQFIQGPNTEAFF

V: TRBV10-1
J: TRBJ2-2
size: NA
length: 18
D: TRBD1
DNA: TGCGCCAGCAGTGTGGACAGGGAAATATTAGCGAACACCGGGGAGCTGTTTTTT
CDR3: CASSVDREILANTGELFF

V: TRBV5-1
J: TRBJ1-2
size: NA
length: 14
D: NA
DNA: TGCGCCAGCAGCGACCAGGCCGTTAACTATGGCTACACCTTC
CDR3: CASSDQAVNYGYTF

V: TRBV5-1
J: TRBJ1-3
size: NA
length: 15
D: NA
DNA: TGCGCCAGCAGCTCCGGACAGAGCTCTGGAAACACCATATATTTT
CDR3: CASSSGQSSGNTIYF

V: TRBV5-1
J: TRBJ2-1
size: once
length: 17
D: NA
DNA: TGCGCCAGCAGCCCGGGAACAGGGAGTTCATCCTACAATGAGCAGTTCTTC
CDR3: CASSPGTGSSSYNEQFF

V: TRBV9
J: TRBJ2-3
size: NA
length: 16
D: TRBD1
DNA: TGTGCCAGCAGTGACCGACAGGGAGAAGAGACAGATACGCAGTATTTT
CDR3: CASSDRQGEETDTQYF

V: TRBV15
J: TRBJ1-4
size: NA
length: 15
D: NA
DNA: TGTGCCACCAGCAGAGATGGGGGGTACGGTGAAAAACTGTTTTTT
CDR3: CATSRDGGYGEKLFF

V: TRBV6-5
J: TRBJ2-7
size: NA
length: 14
D: TRBD2
DNA: TGTGCCAGCAGTCGCCCGGGGGGGTACTACGAGCAGTACTTC
CDR3: CASSRPGGYYEQYF

V: TRBV15
J: TRBJ1-1
size: NA
length: 16
D: TRBD1
DNA: TGTGCCACCAGCATCCCCCTGGGACAGGGGGGCACTGAAGCTTTCTTT
CDR3: CATSIPLGQGGTEAFF

V: TRBV28
J: TRBJ1-2
size: NA
length: 12
D: NA
DNA: TGTGCCAGCAGTTTGCCGGTTTGGGGCTACACCTTC
CDR3: CASSLPVWGYTF